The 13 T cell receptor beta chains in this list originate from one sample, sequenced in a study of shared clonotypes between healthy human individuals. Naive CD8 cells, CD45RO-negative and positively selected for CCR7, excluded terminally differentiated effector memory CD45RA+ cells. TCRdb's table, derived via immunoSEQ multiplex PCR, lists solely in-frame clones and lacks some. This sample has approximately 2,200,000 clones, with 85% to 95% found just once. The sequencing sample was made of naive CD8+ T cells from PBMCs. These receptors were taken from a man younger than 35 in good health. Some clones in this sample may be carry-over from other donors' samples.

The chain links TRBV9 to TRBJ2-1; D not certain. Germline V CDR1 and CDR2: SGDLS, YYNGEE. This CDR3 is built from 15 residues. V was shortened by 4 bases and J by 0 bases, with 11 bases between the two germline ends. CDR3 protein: CASSPIRSSYNEQFF. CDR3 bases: TGTGCCAGCAGCCCTATACGGAGCTCCTACAATGAGCAGTTCTTC. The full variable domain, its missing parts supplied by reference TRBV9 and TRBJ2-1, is DSGVTQTPKHLITATGQRVTLRCSPRSGDLSVYWYQQSLDQGLQFLIQYYNGEERAKGNILERFSAQQFPDLHSELNLSSLELGDSALYFCASSPIRSSYNEQFFGPGTRLTVL.

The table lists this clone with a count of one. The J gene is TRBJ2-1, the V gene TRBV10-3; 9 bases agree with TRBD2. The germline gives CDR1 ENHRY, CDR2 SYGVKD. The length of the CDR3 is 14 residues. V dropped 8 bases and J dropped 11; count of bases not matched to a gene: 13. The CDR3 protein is CAISEPGGLAKQFF. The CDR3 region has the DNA TGTGCCATCTCGGAGCCAGGGGGACTAGCCAAGCAGTTCTTC.

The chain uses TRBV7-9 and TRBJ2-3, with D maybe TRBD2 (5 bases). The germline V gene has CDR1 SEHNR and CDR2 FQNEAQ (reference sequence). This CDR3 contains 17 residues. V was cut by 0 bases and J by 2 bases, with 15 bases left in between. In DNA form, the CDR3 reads TGTGCCAGCAGCTTAGCGTCTCCCGCGGAGGACACAGATACGCAGTATTTT. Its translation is CASSLASPAEDTDTQYF. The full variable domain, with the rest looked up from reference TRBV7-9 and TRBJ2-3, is DTGVSQNPRHKITKRGQNVTFRCDPISEHNRLYWYRQTLGQGPEFLTYFQNEAQLEKSRLLSDRFSAERPKGSFSTLEIQRTEQGDSAMYLCASSLASPAEDTDTQYFGPGTRLTVL.

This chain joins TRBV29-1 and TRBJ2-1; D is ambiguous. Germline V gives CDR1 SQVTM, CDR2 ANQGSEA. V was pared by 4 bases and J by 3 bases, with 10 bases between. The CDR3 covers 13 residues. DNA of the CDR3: TGCAGCGTTGCGGAACTAATCTACAATGAGCAGTTCTTC. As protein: CSVAELIYNEQFF.

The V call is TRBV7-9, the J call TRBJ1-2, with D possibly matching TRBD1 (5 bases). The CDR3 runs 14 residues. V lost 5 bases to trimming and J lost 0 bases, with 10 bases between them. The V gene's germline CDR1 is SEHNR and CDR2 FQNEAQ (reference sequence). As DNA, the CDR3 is TGTGCCAGCAGCCGGGGGGGAGCTAACTATGGCTACACCTTC. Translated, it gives CASSRGGANYGYTF.

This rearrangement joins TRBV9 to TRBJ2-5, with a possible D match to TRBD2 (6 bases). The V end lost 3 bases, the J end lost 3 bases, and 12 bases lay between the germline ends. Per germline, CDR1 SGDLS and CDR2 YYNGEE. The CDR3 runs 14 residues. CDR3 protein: CASSAREFEETQYF. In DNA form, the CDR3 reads TGTGCCAGCAGCGCACGGGAGTTCGAAGAGACCCAGTACTTC.

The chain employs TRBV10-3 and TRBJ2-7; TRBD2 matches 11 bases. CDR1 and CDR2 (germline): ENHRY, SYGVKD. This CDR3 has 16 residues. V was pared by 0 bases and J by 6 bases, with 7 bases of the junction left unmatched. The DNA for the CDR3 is TGTGCCATCAGTGAGTCCCAGGGACTAGCGGCCAGCGAGCAGTACTTC. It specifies CAISESQGLAASEQYF.

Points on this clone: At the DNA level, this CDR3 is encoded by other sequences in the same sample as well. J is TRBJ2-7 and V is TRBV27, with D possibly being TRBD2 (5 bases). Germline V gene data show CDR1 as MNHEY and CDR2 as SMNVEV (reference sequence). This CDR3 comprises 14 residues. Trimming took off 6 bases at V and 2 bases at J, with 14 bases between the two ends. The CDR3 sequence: CASSPGGSAYEQYF. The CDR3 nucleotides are TGTGCCAGCAGCCCCGGAGGTTCGGCCTACGAGCAGTACTTC.

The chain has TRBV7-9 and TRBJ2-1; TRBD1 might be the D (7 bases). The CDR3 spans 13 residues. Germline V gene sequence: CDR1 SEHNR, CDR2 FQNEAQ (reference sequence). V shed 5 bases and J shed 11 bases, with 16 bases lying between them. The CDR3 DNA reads TGTGCCAGCAGCGGGCGGGACAGCTTCCAGCAGTTCTTC. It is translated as CASSGRDSFQQFF. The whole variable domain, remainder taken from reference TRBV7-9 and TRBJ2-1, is DTGVSQNPRHKITKRGQNVTFRCDPISEHNRLYWYRQTLGQGPEFLTYFQNEAQLEKSRLLSDRFSAERPKGSFSTLEIQRTEQGDSAMYLCASSGRDSFQQFFGPGTRLTVL.

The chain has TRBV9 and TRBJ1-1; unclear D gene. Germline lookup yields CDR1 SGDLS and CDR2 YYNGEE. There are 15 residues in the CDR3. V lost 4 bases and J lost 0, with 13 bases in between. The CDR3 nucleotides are TGTGCCAGCAGCCCCGGTCTGGGTTTGAACACTGAAGCTTTCTTT. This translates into CASSPGLGLNTEAFF.

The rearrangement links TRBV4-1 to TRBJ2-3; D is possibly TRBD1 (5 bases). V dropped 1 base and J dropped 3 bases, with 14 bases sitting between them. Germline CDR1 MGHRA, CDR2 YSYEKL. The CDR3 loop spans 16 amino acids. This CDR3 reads CASSQVPRQITDTQYF. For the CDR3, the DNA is TGCGCCAGCAGCCAAGTGCCGAGACAGATAACAGATACGCAGTATTTT.

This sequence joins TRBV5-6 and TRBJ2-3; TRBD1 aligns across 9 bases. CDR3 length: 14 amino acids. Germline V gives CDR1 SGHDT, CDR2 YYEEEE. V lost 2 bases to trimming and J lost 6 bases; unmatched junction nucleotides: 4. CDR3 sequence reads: CASSFGQGLDTQYF. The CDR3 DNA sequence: TGTGCCAGCAGCTTTGGACAGGGGCTGGATACGCAGTATTTT. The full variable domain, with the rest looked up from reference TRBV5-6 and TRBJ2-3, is DAGVTQSPTHLIKTRGQQVTLRCSPKSGHDTVSWYQQALGQGPQFIFQYYEEEERQRGNFPDRFSGHQFPNYSSELNVNALLLGDSALYLCASSFGQGLDTQYFGPGTRLTVL.

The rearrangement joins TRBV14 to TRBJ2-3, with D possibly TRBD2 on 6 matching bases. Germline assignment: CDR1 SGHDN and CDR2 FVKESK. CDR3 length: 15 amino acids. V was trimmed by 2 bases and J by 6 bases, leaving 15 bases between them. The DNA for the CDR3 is TGTGCCAGCAGCCAACATGGGACTTCCTGGGATACGCAGTATTTT. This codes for CASSQHGTSWDTQYF.